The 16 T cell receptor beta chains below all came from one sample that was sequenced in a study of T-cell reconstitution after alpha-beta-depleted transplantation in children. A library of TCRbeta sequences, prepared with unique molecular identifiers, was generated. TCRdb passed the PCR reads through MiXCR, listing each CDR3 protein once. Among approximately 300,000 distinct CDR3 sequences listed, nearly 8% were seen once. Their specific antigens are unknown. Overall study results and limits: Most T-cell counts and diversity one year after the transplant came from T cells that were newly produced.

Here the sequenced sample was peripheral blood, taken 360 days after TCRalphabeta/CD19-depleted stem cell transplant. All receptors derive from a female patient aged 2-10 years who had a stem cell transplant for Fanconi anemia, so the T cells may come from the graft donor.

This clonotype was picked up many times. This CDR3 is CSASIPTGRGETQYF. The DNA of the CDR3 is TGCAGTGCTAGCATCCCGACAGGGCGTGGAGAGACCCAGTACTTC. This rearrangement joins TRBV20-1 to TRBJ2-5, with 7 bases fitting TRBD1. CDR3 length equals 15 residues. The V gene's germline CDR1 is DFQATT and CDR2 SNEGSKA (reference sequence). Germline trimming cut 3 bases from V and 4 bases from J; bases unmatched to any gene: 11.

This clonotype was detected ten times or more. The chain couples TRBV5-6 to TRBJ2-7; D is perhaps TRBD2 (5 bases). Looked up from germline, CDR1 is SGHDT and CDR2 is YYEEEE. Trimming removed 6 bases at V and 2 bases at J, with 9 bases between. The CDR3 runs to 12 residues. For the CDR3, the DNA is TGTGCCAGCAATGCGGGCACCTACGAGCAGTACTTC. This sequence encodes CASNAGTYEQYF.

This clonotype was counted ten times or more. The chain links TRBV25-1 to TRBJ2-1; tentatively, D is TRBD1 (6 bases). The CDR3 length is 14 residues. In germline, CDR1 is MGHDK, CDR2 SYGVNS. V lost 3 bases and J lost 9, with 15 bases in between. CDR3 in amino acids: CASSDQLEQGEQFF. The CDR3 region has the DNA TGTGCCAGCAGTGACCAGCTCGAACAGGGTGAGCAGTTCTTC.

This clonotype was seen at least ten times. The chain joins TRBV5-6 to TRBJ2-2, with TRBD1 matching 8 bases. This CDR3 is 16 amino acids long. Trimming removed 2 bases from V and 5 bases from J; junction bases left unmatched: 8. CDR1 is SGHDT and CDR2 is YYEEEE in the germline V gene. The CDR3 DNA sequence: TGTGCCAGCAGCTTTTTGGTGACAGGGGTGACCGGGGAGCTGTTTTTT. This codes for CASSFLVTGVTGELFF.

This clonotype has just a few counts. The CDR3 sequence is CASSLVSSGRQETQYF. The CDR3 coding sequence is TGTGCCAGCAGCTTAGTTAGCAGCGGGCGCCAAGAGACCCAGTACTTC. The chain couples TRBV11-2 to TRBJ2-5; a weak D match, TRBD2 (6 bases). Germline lookup yields CDR1 SGHAT and CDR2 FQNNGV. V was cut by 1 base and J by 1 base, with 13 bases left in between. The CDR3 is 16 amino acids.

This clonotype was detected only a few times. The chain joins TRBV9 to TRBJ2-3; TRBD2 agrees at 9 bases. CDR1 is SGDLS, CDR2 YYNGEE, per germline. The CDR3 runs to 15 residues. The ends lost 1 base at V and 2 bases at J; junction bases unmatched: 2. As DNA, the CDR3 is TGTGCCAGCAGCGTAAGCGGGGGGCCCACAGATACGCAGTATTTT. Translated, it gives CASSVSGGPTDTQYF.

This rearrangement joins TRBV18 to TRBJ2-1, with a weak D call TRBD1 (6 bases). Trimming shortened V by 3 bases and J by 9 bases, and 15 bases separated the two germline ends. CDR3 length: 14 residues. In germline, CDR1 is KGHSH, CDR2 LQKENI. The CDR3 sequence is CASSPTGPVLEQFF. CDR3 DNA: TGTGCCAGCTCACCGACAGGCCCAGTTCTTGAGCAGTTCTTC.

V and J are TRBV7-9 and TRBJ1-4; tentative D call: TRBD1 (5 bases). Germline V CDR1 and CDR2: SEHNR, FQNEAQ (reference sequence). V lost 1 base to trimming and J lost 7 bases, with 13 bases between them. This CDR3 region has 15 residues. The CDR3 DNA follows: TGTGCCAGCAGCTTAGAGGGACGTATTTTTGAAAAACTGTTTTTT. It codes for CASSLEGRIFEKLFF. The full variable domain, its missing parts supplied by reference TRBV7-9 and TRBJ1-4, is DTGVSQNPRHKITKRGQNVTFRCDPISEHNRLYWYRQTLGQGPEFLTYFQNEAQLEKSRLLSDRFSAERPKGSFSTLEIQRTEQGDSAMYLCASSLEGRIFEKLFFGSGTQLSVL.

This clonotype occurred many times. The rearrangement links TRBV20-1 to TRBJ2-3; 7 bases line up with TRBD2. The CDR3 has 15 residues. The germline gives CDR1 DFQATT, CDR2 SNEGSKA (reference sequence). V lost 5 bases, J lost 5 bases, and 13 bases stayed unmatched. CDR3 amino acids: CSAPQAAGKGDTQYF. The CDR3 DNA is TGCAGTGCTCCCCAAGCAGCGGGAAAGGGAGATACGCAGTATTTT.

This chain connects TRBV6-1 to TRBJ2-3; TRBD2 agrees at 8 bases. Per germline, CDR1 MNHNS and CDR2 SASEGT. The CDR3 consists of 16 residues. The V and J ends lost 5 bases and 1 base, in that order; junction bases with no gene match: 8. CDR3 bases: TGTGCCAGCAGTCCCTTAGCGGGACCTGGCACAGATACGCAGTATTTT. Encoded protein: CASSPLAGPGTDTQYF.

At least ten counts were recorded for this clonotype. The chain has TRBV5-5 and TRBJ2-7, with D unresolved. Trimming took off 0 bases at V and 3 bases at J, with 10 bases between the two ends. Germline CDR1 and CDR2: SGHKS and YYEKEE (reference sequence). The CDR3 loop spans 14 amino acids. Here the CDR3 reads CASSLDYRYYEQYF. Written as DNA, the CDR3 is TGTGCCAGCAGCTTGGATTACAGATACTACGAGCAGTACTTC.

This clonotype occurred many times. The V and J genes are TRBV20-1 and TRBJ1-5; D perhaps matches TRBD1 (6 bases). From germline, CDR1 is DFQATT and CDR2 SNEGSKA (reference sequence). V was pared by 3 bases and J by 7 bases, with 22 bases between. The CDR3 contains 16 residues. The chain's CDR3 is CSASLGTPLPDQPQHF. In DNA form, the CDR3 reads TGCAGTGCTAGTCTAGGGACACCCCTACCCGACCAGCCCCAGCATTTT.

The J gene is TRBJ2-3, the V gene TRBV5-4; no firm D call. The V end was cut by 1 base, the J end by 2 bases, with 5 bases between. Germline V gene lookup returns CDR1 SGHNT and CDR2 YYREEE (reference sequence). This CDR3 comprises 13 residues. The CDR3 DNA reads TGTGCCAGCAGCTTGCTTGTCACAGATACGCAGTATTTT. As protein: CASSLLVTDTQYF. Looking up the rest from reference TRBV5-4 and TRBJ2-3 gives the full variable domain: ETGVTQSPTHLIKTRGQQVTLRCSSQSGHNTVSWYQQALGQGPQFIFQYYREEENGRGNFPPRFSGLQFPNYSSELNVNALELDDSALYLCASSLLVTDTQYFGPGTRLTVL.

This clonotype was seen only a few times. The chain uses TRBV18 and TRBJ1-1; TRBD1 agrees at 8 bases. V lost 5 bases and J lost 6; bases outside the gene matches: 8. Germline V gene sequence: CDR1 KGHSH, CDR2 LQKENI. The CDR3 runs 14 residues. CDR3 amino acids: CASSADRGTAEAFF. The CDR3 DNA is TGTGCCAGCTCAGCCGACAGGGGTACGGCTGAAGCTTTCTTT.

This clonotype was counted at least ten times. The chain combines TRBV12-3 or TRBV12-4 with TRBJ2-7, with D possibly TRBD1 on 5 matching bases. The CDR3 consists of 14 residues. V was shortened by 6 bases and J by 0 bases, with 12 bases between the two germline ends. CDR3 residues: CASSTDTYSYEQYF. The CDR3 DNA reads TGTGCCAGCAGCACGGACACTTACTCCTACGAGCAGTACTTC.

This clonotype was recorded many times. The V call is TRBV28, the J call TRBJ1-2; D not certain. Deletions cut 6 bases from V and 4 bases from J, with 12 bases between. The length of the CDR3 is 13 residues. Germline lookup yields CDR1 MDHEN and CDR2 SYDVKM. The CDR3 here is CASSGQIRYGYTF. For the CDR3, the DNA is TGTGCCAGCAGCGGTCAGATCCGCTATGGCTACACCTTC.